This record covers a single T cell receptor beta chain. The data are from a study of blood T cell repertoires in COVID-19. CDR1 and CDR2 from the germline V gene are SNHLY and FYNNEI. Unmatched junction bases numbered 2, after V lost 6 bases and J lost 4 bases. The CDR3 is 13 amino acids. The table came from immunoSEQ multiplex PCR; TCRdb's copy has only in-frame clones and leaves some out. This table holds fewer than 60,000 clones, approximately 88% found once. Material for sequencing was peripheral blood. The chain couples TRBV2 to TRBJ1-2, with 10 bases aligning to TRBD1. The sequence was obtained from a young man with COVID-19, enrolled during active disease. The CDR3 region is CASRDRGAYGYTF. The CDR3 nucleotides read TGTGCCAGCAGGGACAGGGGGGCCTATGGCTACACCTTC.